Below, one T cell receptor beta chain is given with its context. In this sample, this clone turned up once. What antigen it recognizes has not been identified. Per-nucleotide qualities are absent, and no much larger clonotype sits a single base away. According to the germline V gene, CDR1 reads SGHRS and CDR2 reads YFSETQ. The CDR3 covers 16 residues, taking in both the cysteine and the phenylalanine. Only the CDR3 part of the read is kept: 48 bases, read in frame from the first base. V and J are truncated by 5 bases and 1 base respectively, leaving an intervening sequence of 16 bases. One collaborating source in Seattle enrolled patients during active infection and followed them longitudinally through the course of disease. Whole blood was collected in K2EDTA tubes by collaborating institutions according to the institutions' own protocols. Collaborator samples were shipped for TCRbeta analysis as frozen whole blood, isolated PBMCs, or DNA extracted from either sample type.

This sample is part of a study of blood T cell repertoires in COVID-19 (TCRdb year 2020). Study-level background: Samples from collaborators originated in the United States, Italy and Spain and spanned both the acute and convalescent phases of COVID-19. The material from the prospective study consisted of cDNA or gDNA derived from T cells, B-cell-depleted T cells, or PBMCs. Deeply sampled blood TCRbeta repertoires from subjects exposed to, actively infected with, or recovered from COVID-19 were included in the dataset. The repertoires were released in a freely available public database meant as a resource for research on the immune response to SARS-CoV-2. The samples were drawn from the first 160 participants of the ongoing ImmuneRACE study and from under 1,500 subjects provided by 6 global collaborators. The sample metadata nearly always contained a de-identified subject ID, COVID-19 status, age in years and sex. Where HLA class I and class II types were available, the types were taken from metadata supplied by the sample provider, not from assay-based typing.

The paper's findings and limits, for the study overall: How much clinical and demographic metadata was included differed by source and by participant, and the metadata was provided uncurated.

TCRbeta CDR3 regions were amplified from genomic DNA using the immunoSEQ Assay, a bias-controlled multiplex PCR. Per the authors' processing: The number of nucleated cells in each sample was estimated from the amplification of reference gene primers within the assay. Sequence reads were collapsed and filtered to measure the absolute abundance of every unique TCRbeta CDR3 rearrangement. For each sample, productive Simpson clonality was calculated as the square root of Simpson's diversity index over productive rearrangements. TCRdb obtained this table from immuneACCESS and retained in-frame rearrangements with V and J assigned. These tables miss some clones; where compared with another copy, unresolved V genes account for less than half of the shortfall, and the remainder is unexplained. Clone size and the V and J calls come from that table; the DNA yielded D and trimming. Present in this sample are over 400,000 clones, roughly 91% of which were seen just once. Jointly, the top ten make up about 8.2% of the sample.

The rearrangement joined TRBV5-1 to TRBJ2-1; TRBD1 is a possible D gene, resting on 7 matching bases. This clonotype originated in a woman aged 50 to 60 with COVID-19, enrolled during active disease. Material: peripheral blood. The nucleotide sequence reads TGCGCCAGCAGTCCGACGACAGGGAGGTCCTACAATGAGCAGTTCTTC. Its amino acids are CASSPTTGRSYNEQFF.